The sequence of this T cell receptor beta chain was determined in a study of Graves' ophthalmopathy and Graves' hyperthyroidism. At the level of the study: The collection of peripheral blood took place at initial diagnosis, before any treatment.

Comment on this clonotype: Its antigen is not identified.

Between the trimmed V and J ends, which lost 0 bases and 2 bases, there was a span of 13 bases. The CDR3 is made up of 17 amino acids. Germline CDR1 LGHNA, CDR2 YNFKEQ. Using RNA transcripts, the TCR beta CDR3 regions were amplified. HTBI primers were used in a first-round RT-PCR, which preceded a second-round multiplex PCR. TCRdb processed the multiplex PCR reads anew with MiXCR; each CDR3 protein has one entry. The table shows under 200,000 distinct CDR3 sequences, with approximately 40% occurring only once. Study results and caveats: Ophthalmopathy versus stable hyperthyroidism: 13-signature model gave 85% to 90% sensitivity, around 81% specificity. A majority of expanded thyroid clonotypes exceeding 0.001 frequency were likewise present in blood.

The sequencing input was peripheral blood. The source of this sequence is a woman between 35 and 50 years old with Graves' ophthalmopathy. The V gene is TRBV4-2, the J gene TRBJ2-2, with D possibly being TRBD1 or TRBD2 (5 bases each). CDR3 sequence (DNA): TGTGCCAGCAGCCAAGACCCCCAGGGACCAAACACCGGGGAGCTGTTTTTT. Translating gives CASSQDPQGPNTGELFF.